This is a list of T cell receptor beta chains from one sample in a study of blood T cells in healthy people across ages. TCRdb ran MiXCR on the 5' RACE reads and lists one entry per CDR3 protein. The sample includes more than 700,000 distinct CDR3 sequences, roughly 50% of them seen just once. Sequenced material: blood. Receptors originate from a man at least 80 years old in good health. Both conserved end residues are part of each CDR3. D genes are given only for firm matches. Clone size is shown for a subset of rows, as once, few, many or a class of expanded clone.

CSALNLREGSYEQYF	TGCAGTGCCTTAAATCTGCGGGAGGGCTCCTACGAGCAGTACTTC	-	TRBD2	TRBV20-1	TRBJ2-7
CSARVGLTDSGANVLTF	TGCAGTGCTAGAGTTGGATTAACTGACTCTGGGGCCAACGTCCTGACTTTC	-	-	TRBV20-1	TRBJ2-6
CASSGQRTYNEQFF	TGTGCCAGCAGTGGTCAGCGAACCTACAATGAGCAGTTCTTC	-	-	TRBV2	TRBJ2-1
CASSLGQEHRYAYF	TGCGCCAGCAGCTTGGGACAGGAACACAGATACGCGTATTTT	-	-	TRBV5-1	TRBJ2-3
CASNLGDEQFF	TGTGCCAGCAACCTTGGGGATGAGCAGTTCTTC	-	-	TRBV4-2	TRBJ2-1
CASSQVLRTSAFGTQYF	TGCGCCAGCAGCCAAGTCCTCAGGACTAGCGCGTTCGGGACCCAGTACTTC	few	TRBD2	TRBV4-1	TRBJ2-5
CASSEIPGLAVTSYEQYF	TGTGCCAGCAGTGAAATTCCGGGACTAGCGGTAACCTCCTACGAGCAGTACTTC	-	TRBD2	TRBV6-1	TRBJ2-7
CSVVPLHTGIQETQYF	TGCAGCGTTGTCCCTTTACACACAGGGATACAAGAGACCCAGTACTTC	-	-	TRBV29-1	TRBJ2-5
CASSPGSPQNYGYTF	TGTGCCAGCTCACCCGGGTCCCCCCAGAATTATGGCTACACCTTC	-	-	TRBV18	TRBJ1-2
CASNHVGSYSTFEQYF	TGTGCCAGCAACCACGTCGGGTCTTACTCTACGTTTGAGCAGTACTTC	once	-	TRBV6-2/TRBV6-3	TRBJ2-4
CASNLGHYTDTQYF	TGTGCCAGCAACTTGGGACACTACACAGATACGCAGTATTTT	-	-	TRBV9	TRBJ2-3
CASSLAEGQTGYTF	TGTGCCAGCAGCTTAGCCGAGGGACAAACTGGCTACACCTTC	once	-	TRBV7-9	TRBJ1-2
CASTAGGGQNTEAFF	TGCGCCAGCACCGCGGGCGGCGGACAGAACACTGAAGCTTTCTTT	-	-	TRBV5-1	TRBJ1-1
CASSFGRGLSYEQYF	TGTGCCAGCAGTTTCGGCAGGGGCCTCTCCTACGAGCAGTACTTC	-	-	TRBV27	TRBJ2-7
CATSDQGLEYNEQFF	TGTGCCACCAGTGACCAGGGACTAGAATACAATGAGCAGTTCTTC	-	TRBD2	TRBV24-1	TRBJ2-1
CATSDLTFGGDNEQFF	TGTGCCACCAGTGACCTCACCTTTGGGGGAGACAATGAGCAGTTCTTC	many	-	TRBV24-1	TRBJ2-1
CASSPGTVGGNYGYTF	TGTGCCAGCAGCCCAGGGACAGTGGGTGGGAACTATGGCTACACCTTC	few	TRBD1	TRBV3-1	TRBJ1-2
CSVAGTGESNYGYTF	TGCAGCGTCGCCGGGACAGGGGAGTCTAACTATGGCTACACCTTC	-	TRBD1	TRBV29-1	TRBJ1-2
CASSYSILTGEETQYF	TGTGCCAGCAGTTACTCGATATTGACAGGGGAAGAGACCCAGTACTTC	-	TRBD1	TRBV6-2/TRBV6-3	TRBJ2-5
CASSVALVTGELFF	TGTGCCAGCAGCGTAGCCCTGGTTACCGGGGAGCTGTTTTTT	-	-	TRBV9	TRBJ2-2
CASKVGTGAEQYF	TGCGCCAGCAAAGTGGGGACAGGGGCCGAGCAGTACTTC	-	TRBD1	TRBV5-1	TRBJ2-7
CSARGRLSSYEQYF	TGCAGTGCTAGGGGCCGTTTGAGCTCCTACGAGCAGTACTTC	-	-	TRBV20-1	TRBJ2-7
CASSGETRFKFF	TGTGCCAGCAGCGGAGAGACTAGGTTCAAGTTCTTC	-	-	TRBV7-2	TRBJ2-1
CASSLSGSIGRTDTQYF	TGTGCCAGCAGCTTAAGCGGGTCGATAGGACGAACAGATACGCAGTATTTT	few	-	TRBV7-3	TRBJ2-3
CATSSTGGSYNEQFF	TGTGCCACCAGCTCGACAGGAGGTTCCTACAATGAGCAGTTCTTC	-	-	TRBV24-1	TRBJ2-1
CASIPGLAGGFTDTQYF	TGTGCCAGCATCCCGGGACTAGCGGGGGGGTTCACAGATACGCAGTATTTT	few	TRBD2	TRBV2	TRBJ2-3
CASTLAGDWTDTQYF	TGTGCCAGCACTCTGGCGGGGGACTGGACAGATACGCAGTATTTT	-	TRBD2	TRBV28	TRBJ2-3